This T cell receptor (beta chain) comes out of a study of PD-1 blockade in classical Hodgkin lymphoma (TCRdb year 2020). Study-level background: Nivolumab dosing was 3 mg/kg intravenously every 2 weeks, continuing until either disease progression or unacceptable toxicity. The study used TCR beta sequencing and CyTOF to define a peripheral blood immune signature of response to PD-1 blockade in classical Hodgkin lymphoma. What the study reported, not specific to this receptor: Patients starting nivolumab less than 1 year after ASCT had lower diversity and were excluded from later analyses to avoid confounding by immune reconstitution. The study was limited to a single clinical trial cohort, and causes of repertoire differences, possibly disease activity or prior therapy, remained undefined. Baseline TCR diversity was reported as lower in newly diagnosed patients than in healthy donors, and lower still in relapsed/refractory patients. Baseline diversity similar to that of newly diagnosed patients was observed in trial patients achieving complete response, whereas significantly lower diversity was observed in partial responders and progressors. A significant rise by C4D1 was seen in CD4+ but not CD8+ TCR diversity (p=0.0027 vs p=0.16), with the rise being most apparent in complete responders (p=0.02).

The time point label, as the study defines it: cycle 1 day 1 (C1D1), immediately before nivolumab initiation. All trial patients had relapsed after autologous stem cell transplantation, with cohorts A, B and C differing in prior brentuximab vedotin exposure. CD4+ T cells were purified from thawed PBMCs by magnetic negative selection with a Miltenyi CD4+ T cell isolation kit. The trial cohort comprised 56 patients with relapsed/refractory classical Hodgkin lymphoma whose best overall responses were complete response, partial response or progressive disease. Single-agent nivolumab was administered to trial patients in the multi-cohort phase II CheckMate 205 trial. An independent review committee assessed best overall response by applying the 2007 International Working Group response criteria. Trial PBMCs were collected just before the start of nivolumab (C1D1) and during therapy at cycle 2 day 1 and cycle 4 day 1. Peripheral blood was collected in 8 mL Vacutainer Cell Preparation Tubes, from which PBMCs were isolated by centrifugation and then cryopreserved. Purified CD4+ and CD8+ fractions were prepared only for cases where an additional PBMC sample was available. Magnetically labelled cells were removed on LS columns in a quadroMACS separator, and the flow-through was collected as the purified fraction.

About this clone: It has no known antigen specificity. No base-level quality is on record; no much larger clone is a single base apart.

Including cysteine and phenylalanine, the CDR3 has 16 amino acids. Here the CDR3 DNA is all that survives: 48 bases in frame from base 1. CDR1 and CDR2 are drawn from the germline V gene: SGHVS, FQNEAQ. V is pruned by 1 base and J by 3 bases, leaving 5 bases of the junction without a gene match. Genomic DNA was isolated using the Qiagen DNeasy kit from unsorted PBMCs as well as from negatively selected CD4+ and CD8+ fractions. TCR beta CDR3 regions were subjected to amplification by immunoSEQ multiplex PCR with primers that anneal to V and J segments. Amplification bias was minimized using a synthetic immune receptor repertoire, and residual bias was removed computationally after sequencing. The study's processing was this. Repertoire diversity was quantified as the Shannon entropy index using custom Python scripts. Unsorted, CD4+ and CD8+ repertoires were analyzed separately, except for combined analyses in which CD4+ and CD8+ sequences were merged in silico. A clone was considered expanded if an increase in frequency of at least 2-fold after treatment relative to C1D1 was found, and a pseudocount of 0.5 was applied to clones undetected at baseline. Singleton clones were defined as clones with 0 or 1 copy at C1D1, and non-singleton clones were defined as clones with 2 or more copies. By matching protein sequences in sorted samples from the same patient, clones expanded in unsorted samples were annotated as CD4+, CD8+ or unknown. Diversity changes from C1D1 to C4D1 were tested in paired samples using Wilcoxon tests. The source is immuneACCESS, and TCRdb retained only in-frame sequences with V and J called. Part of the clones is not carried over; for the studies checked, unresolved V genes explain less than half of this, and the remainder is unexplained. That table furnishes V, J and clone size, whereas the DNA furnished D and trimming. Recorded for this sample are 31,000 or so clones; 85% of them occurred a single time. Clones ranked in the top ten supply about 2.2% of the sample.

Sample: CD4+ T cells from blood, taken at baseline. The V and J genes are TRBV7-8 and TRBJ2-5; 10 central bases correspond to TRBD2. The sequence derives from a human donor with classical Hodgkin lymphoma. For the CDR3, the sequence is CASSLGVGLAKETQYF. The nucleotides read TGTGCCAGCAGCTTAGGAGTGGGACTAGCGAAAGAGACCCAGTACTTC.